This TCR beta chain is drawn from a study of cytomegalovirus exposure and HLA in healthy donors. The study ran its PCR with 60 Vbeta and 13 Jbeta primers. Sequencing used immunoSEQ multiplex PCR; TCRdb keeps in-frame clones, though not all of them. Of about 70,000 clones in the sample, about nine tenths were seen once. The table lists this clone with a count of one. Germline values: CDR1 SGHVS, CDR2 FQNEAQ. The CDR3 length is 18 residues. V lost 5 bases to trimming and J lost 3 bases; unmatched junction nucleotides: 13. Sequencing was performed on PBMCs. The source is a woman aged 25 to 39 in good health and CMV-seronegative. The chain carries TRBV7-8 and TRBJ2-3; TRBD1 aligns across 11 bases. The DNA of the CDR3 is TGTGCCAGCAGCCTTGCTTACCCCGGGACAGGGGGGACAGATACGCAGTATTTT. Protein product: CASSLAYPGTGGTDTQYF.